This T cell receptor beta chain was recovered during a study of blood T cell repertoires in COVID-19. CDR3 length: 15 residues. With 6 bases removed from V and 3 bases from J, the gap between germline ends came to 20 bases. Per germline, CDR1 DFQATT and CDR2 SNEGSKA (reference sequence). Measured with immunoSEQ multiplex PCR; TCRdb has only the in-frame clones, and not every one. The table has roughly 250,000 clones, 70% to 85% seen once. This TCR derives from a woman aged 40 to 55 with active or convalescent COVID-19. The specimen sequenced was peripheral blood. This chain uses TRBV20-1 with TRBJ1-2; D is unclear. The CDR3 is CSASPPRLEDYGYTF. CDR3 coding DNA: TGCAGTGCAAGTCCCCCGAGGTTGGAGGACTATGGCTACACCTTC.